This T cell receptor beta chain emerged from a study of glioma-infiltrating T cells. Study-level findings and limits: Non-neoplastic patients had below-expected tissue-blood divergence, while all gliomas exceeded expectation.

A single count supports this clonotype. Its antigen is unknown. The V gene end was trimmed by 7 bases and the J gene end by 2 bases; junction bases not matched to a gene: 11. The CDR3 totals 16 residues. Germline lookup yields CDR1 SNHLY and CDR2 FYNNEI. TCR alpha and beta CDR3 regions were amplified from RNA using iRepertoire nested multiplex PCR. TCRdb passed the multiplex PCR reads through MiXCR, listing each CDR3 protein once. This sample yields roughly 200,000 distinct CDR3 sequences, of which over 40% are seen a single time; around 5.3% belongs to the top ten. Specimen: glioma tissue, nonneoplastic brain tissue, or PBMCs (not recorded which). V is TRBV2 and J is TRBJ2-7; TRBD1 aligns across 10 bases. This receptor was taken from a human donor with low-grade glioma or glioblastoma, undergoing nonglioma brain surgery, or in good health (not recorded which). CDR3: CASTPLDGQGAYEQYF. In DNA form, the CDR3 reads TGTGCCAGCACTCCGTTAGATGGACAGGGGGCCTACGAGCAGTACTTC.